The next 27 T cell receptor beta chains were all read from a single sample in a study of identifying expanded T cells in peripheral blood. Clones were sequenced by immunoSEQ multiplex PCR, and TCRdb holds only the in-frame ones, with some missing. The sample holds about 100,000 clones, around 90% seen once. The sequencing sample was made of blood. Receptors originate from a person aged 18 to 75 in good health.

The rearrangement joins TRBV7-2 to TRBJ2-1, with TRBD2 as a possible D gene (6 bases). The ends were cut back, 4 bases at V and 0 bases at J, with 19 bases in the middle. This CDR3 comprises 18 residues. Germline V gives CDR1 SGHTA, CDR2 FQGNSA. Here the CDR3 reads CASSSLGSLDYSYNEQFF. The CDR3 DNA follows: TGTGCCAGCAGCTCCCTGGGGAGTTTGGACTACTCCTACAATGAGCAGTTCTTC.

The chain couples TRBV13 to TRBJ1-4; D possibly corresponds to TRBD1 (5 bases). CDR3 length: 14 residues. Germline V gives CDR1 PRHDT, CDR2 FYEKMQ (reference sequence). The V and J ends lost 4 bases and 7 bases respectively, with 13 bases between them. CDR3 DNA sequence: TGTGCCAGCAGCTACTTCGGGACGGCTGAAAAACTGTTTTTT. It is translated as CASSYFGTAEKLFF.

This clone has a single count. This chain links TRBV7-9 with TRBJ1-4; weak D call: TRBD1 (5 bases). V lost 0 bases, J lost 4 bases, and 18 bases lay in between. This CDR3 is built from 18 residues. Germline loops: CDR1 SEHNR, CDR2 FQNEAQ (reference sequence). CDR3 in DNA: TGTGCCAGCAGCTTAGCAGCACAGGACTACCCCCTTAATGAAAAACTGTTTTTT. Translation: CASSLAAQDYPLNEKLFF.

V and J are TRBV30 and TRBJ1-2; 7 bases map to TRBD1. The CDR3 totals 17 residues. CDR1 GTSNPN and CDR2 SVGIG come from the germline V gene (reference sequence). V trimming: 1 base; J trimming: 0 bases; junction bases outside the gene matches: 11. The CDR3 loop reads CAWSALADRDPNYGYTF. The CDR3 DNA reads as TGTGCCTGGAGTGCGTTAGCAGACAGGGACCCTAACTATGGCTACACCTTC.

The chain's CDR3 is CASSPQANYGYTF. CDR3 coding DNA: TGTGCCAGCTCACCACAGGCTAACTATGGCTACACCTTC. J is TRBJ1-2 and V is TRBV18; D unclear. The length of the CDR3 is 13 residues. V was clipped by 1 base and J by 0 bases, with 3 bases between them. From germline, CDR1 is KGHSH and CDR2 LQKENI.

This clone was counted once. This sequence joins TRBV10-3 and TRBJ1-2, with 8 positions matching TRBD1. The length of the CDR3 is 15 residues. Looked up from germline, CDR1 is ENHRY and CDR2 is SYGVKD. Unmatched junction bases numbered 8, after V lost 3 bases and J lost 5 bases. DNA of the CDR3: TGTGCCATCAGTGACGGGACAGGCTGGGGGTATGGCTACACCTTC. Amino acid sequence: CAISDGTGWGYGYTF.

This chain connects TRBV19 to TRBJ1-2; 7 bases map to TRBD1. Germline values: CDR1 LNHDA, CDR2 SQIVND (reference sequence). V trimming: 5 bases; J trimming: 2 bases; junction bases outside the gene matches: 14. The CDR3 length is 17 residues. CDR3 nucleotides: TGTGCCAGTAGTCCGCGACAGGGAGTTTGGAGAAACTATGGCTACACCTTC. The encoded protein is CASSPRQGVWRNYGYTF.

This chain uses TRBV4-2 with TRBJ2-7, with D perhaps matching TRBD2 (5 bases). This CDR3 is 15 amino acids long. Trimming removed 0 bases from V and 1 base from J, with 10 bases in between. Germline V gives CDR1 LGHNA, CDR2 YNFKEQ. In DNA form, the CDR3 reads TGTGCCAGCAGCCAAGATCTAGCCAGTTCCTACGAGCAGTACTTC. This translates into CASSQDLASSYEQYF.

This clone was seen a few times. The junction differs from germline at one of its ends, possibly a read error. The CDR3 DNA reads TGTGCCAGCAGCCCACGGACAGGGTTGGCCTTC. Its translation is CASSPRTGLAF. The rearrangement joins TRBV11-2 to TRBJ1-2; 8 positions agree with TRBD1. The CDR3 consists of 11 residues. CDR1 and CDR2 (germline): SGHAT, FQNNGV. Filled out from reference TRBV11-2 and TRBJ1-2, the complete variable domain reads EAGVAQSPRYKIIEKRQSVAFWCNPISGHATLYWYQQILGQGPKLLIQFQNNGVVDDSQLPKDRFSAERLKGVDSTLKIQPAKLEDSAVYLCASSPRTGLAFGSGTRLTVV.

The chain couples TRBV30 to TRBJ1-1, with no clear D. The V gene lost 0 bases and the J gene lost 7 bases, with 9 bases spanning the gap. Germline CDR1 and CDR2: GTSNPN and SVGIG (reference sequence). CDR3 length: 12 residues. The CDR3 protein is CAWSVPANEAFF. DNA of the CDR3: TGTGCCTGGAGTGTACCAGCCAATGAAGCTTTCTTT.

This clone was observed once. The chain employs TRBV9 and TRBJ2-5; D may be TRBD2 (6 bases). The CDR3 has 13 residues. The V and J ends lost 7 bases and 5 bases respectively, with 15 bases between them. Germline lookup yields CDR1 SGDLS and CDR2 YYNGEE. Here the CDR3 reads CASQGGEVETQYF. DNA of the CDR3: TGTGCCAGCCAGGGCGGGGAGGTGGAGACCCAGTACTTC.

This sequence joins TRBV2 and TRBJ1-5; 8 positions agree with TRBD1. This CDR3 spans 15 amino acids. The germline V gene encodes CDR1 SNHLY and CDR2 FYNNEI. Losses at the gene ends were 4 bases for V and 7 bases for J; bases not matched to a gene: 9. CDR3: CASSVVGDRYQPQHF. In nucleotides, the CDR3 is TGTGCCAGCAGTGTGGTAGGGGACAGGTACCAGCCCCAGCATTTT.

The genes are TRBV5-1 and TRBJ1-4; 7 positions agree with TRBD1. V lost 5 bases to trimming and J lost 8 bases; unmatched junction nucleotides: 9. CDR3 length: 14 amino acids. Germline V gene data show CDR1 as SGHRS and CDR2 as YFSETQ. CDR3 coding DNA: TGCGCCAGCAGACCTACAGGGGTGGGCGAAAAACTGTTTTTT. Translated: CASRPTGVGEKLFF.

CDR3 nucleotide sequence: TGTGCCAGTAGTATCATGCGGTATAGCAATCAGCCCCAGCATTTT. This codes for CASSIMRYSNQPQHF. The chain carries TRBV19 and TRBJ1-5; D not resolved. The CDR3 is 15 residues long. V dropped 3 bases and J dropped 0 bases, with 9 bases sitting between them. Germline CDR1 reads LNHDA; CDR2 reads SQIVND (reference sequence).

V and J are TRBV19 and TRBJ1-2, with D maybe TRBD1 (6 bases). CDR1 LNHDA and CDR2 SQIVND come from the germline V gene (reference sequence). Trimming removed 5 bases at V and 6 bases at J, with 16 bases between. This CDR3 contains 14 residues. DNA for the CDR3: TGTGCCAGTAGTCTATACAGGGACGAAAATGGCTACACCTTC. This codes for CASSLYRDENGYTF. Based on the CDR3 plus reference TRBV19 and TRBJ1-2, the full variable domain is DGGITQSPKYLFRKEGQNVTLSCEQNLNHDAMYWYRQDPGQGLRLIYYSQIVNDFQKGDIAEGYSVSREKKESFPLTVTSAQKNPTAFYLCASSLYRDENGYTFGSGTRLTVV.

The chain employs TRBV29-1 and TRBJ2-3; tentatively, D is TRBD1 or TRBD2 (6 bases each). Germline-derived CDR1 and CDR2 are SQVTM and ANQGSEA. There are 12 residues in the CDR3. The V end lost 7 bases, the J end lost 4 bases, and 12 bases lay between the germline ends. The CDR3 spells CSAGRGADTQYF. The CDR3 DNA follows: TGCAGCGCTGGTAGGGGGGCAGATACGCAGTATTTT.

The chain joins TRBV4-1 to TRBJ1-1; a possible D gene is TRBD1 (5 bases). V lost 0 bases and J lost 4, with 9 bases in between. The length of the CDR3 is 14 residues. Germline V gene lookup returns CDR1 MGHRA and CDR2 YSYEKL. CDR3 sequence (DNA): TGCGCCAGCAGCCAAGACTGGGGGAGCACTGAAGCTTTCTTT. Amino acid sequence: CASSQDWGSTEAFF.

The rearrangement uses TRBV7-2 and TRBJ1-4, with D unclear. CDR3 length equals 14 residues. The germline gives CDR1 SGHTA, CDR2 FQGNSA. V gave up 7 bases and J gave up 7 bases, with 16 bases separating them. CDR3 sequence reads: CASKRTLKSEKLFF. In DNA form, the CDR3 reads TGTGCCAGCAAACGTACCTTAAAGAGTGAAAAACTGTTTTTT. The variable domain in full, with the rest retrieved from reference TRBV7-2 and TRBJ1-4, is GAGVSQSPSNKVTEKGKDVELRCDPISGHTALYWYRQSLGQGLEFLIYFQGNSAPDKSGLPSDRFSAERTGGSVSTLTIQRTQQEDSAVYLCASKRTLKSEKLFFGSGTQLSVL.

The rearrangement joins TRBV4-3 to TRBJ2-7; either TRBD1 or TRBD2 may supply D (5 bases each). CDR1 and CDR2 from the germline V gene are LGHNA and YSLEER. Trimming took off 4 bases at V and 5 bases at J, with 18 bases between the two ends. There are 15 residues in the CDR3. CDR3 protein: CASSPRAWGSHEQYF. In nucleotides, the CDR3 is TGCGCCAGCAGCCCCCGGGCGTGGGGGAGCCACGAGCAGTACTTC.

The chain has TRBV5-1 and TRBJ2-2; D remains unclear. The CDR3 has 13 residues. CDR1 is SGHRS and CDR2 is YFSETQ in the germline V gene. V was clipped by 7 bases and J by 6 bases, with 13 bases between them. CDR3 DNA sequence: TGCGCCAGCTCGAGAGAGTGGGCCGGGGAGCTGTTTTTT. Protein product: CASSREWAGELFF.

This clone was counted only a few times. The V gene is TRBV19, the J gene TRBJ1-5; no firm D call. The germline gives CDR1 LNHDA, CDR2 SQIVND (reference sequence). The CDR3 totals 11 residues. Trimming left V 9 bases short and J 10 bases short, with 13 bases between. The DNA for the CDR3 is TGTGCCAGCAAGGACGCAGGACCCCAGCATTTT. It specifies CASKDAGPQHF.

J is TRBJ1-2 and V is TRBV19; TRBD1 is a possible D gene (6 bases). CDR1 is LNHDA and CDR2 is SQIVND in the germline V gene (reference sequence). The CDR3 is made up of 13 amino acids. V lost 4 bases, J lost 5 bases, and 11 bases lay in between. The CDR3 DNA reads TGTGCCAGTAGTACCCAACAGGGTTATGGCTACACCTTC. Translated: CASSTQQGYGYTF.

The genes are TRBV2 and TRBJ2-1, with a possible D match to TRBD1 (6 bases). V was shortened by 5 bases and J by 2 bases, with 7 bases between the two germline ends. The CDR3 spans 13 residues. In germline, CDR1 is SNHLY, CDR2 FYNNEI. CDR3 loop: CASSYRAYNEQFF. CDR3 nucleotides: TGTGCCAGCAGTTACAGGGCCTACAATGAGCAGTTCTTC.

The chain is built from TRBV2 and TRBJ2-7, with 9 bases aligning to TRBD1. Germline V gives CDR1 SNHLY, CDR2 FYNNEI. The CDR3 is 16 residues long. Trimming at V came to 2 bases and at J to 5 bases, leaving 10 bases not matched to a gene. The CDR3 DNA reads TGTGCCAGCAGTGAACGACACAGGGGGCTAGGTAACGAGCAGTACTTC. Translating it yields CASSERHRGLGNEQYF. The variable domain in full, with the rest retrieved from reference TRBV2 and TRBJ2-7, is EPEVTQTPSHQVTQMGQEVILRCVPISNHLYFYWYRQILGQKVEFLVSFYNNEISEKSEIFDDQFSVERPDGSNFTLKIRSTKLEDSAMYFCASSERHRGLGNEQYFGPGTRLTVT.

V is TRBV18 and J is TRBJ2-7; possible D gene TRBD2, 5 bases. The CDR3 consists of 17 residues. Germline CDR1 is KGHSH and CDR2 is LQKENI. The V gene lost 1 base and the J gene lost 5 bases, with 21 bases spanning the gap. DNA for the CDR3: TGTGCCAGCTCACCACGGTCGGGTACGGGAATATTGAACGAGCAGTACTTC. Translated: CASSPRSGTGILNEQYF.

This CDR3 reads CASRLGQGKTDTQYF. Written as DNA, the CDR3 is TGTGCCAGTCGTTTGGGACAGGGGAAAACAGATACGCAGTATTTT. V and J are TRBV19 and TRBJ2-3, with 10 nucleotides matching TRBD1. The CDR3 has 15 residues. CDR1 is LNHDA and CDR2 is SQIVND in the germline V gene (reference sequence). The ends lost 8 bases at V and 3 bases at J; junction bases unmatched: 8.

The chain has TRBV5-6 and TRBJ1-3; D is undetermined. This CDR3 has 14 residues. V lost 4 bases and J lost 0, with 8 bases in between. Germline CDR1 and CDR2: SGHDT and YYEEEE. In DNA, the CDR3 is TGTGCCAGCAGCAGTGGGATCTCTGGAAACACCATATATTTT. Its protein is CASSSGISGNTIYF.